The 28 T cell receptor beta chains in this list originate from one sample, sequenced in a study of T cell responses to AZD1222 COVID-19 vaccine. TCRdb keeps only in-frame clones here, not all; method: immunoSEQ multiplex PCR. The sample has 100,000 or so clones, about 87% seen once. Sequenced material: peripheral blood, taken on day 0 of AZD1222 vaccination. Source of these receptors: an adult in good health.

The chain couples TRBV3-1 (or the pseudogene TRBV3-2) to TRBJ2-5, with D possibly being TRBD1 or TRBD2 (5 bases each). This CDR3 contains 16 residues. Germline CDR1 reads LGHDT; CDR2 reads YNNKEL (reference sequence). The germline V and J ends were trimmed by 2 bases and 4 bases, with 17 bases remaining between them. The CDR3 loop reads CASSQWDPGTRETQYF. The CDR3 coding sequence is TGTGCCAGCAGCCAATGGGACCCAGGGACGCGAGAGACCCAGTACTTC.

The chain links TRBV19 to TRBJ2-7; D uncertain. Trimming cost V 4 bases and J 4 bases, with 14 bases left between them. CDR3 length equals 14 residues. From germline, CDR1 is LNHDA and CDR2 SQIVND (reference sequence). In DNA form, the CDR3 reads TGTGCCAGTAGTAACCTCCTGGCCGGTTACGAGCAGTACTTC. It encodes CASSNLLAGYEQYF.

The genes are TRBV20-1 and TRBJ2-3; TRBD1 aligns across 9 bases. The ends lost 3 bases at V and 8 bases at J; junction bases unmatched: 12. The CDR3 runs 15 residues. Germline V gene lookup returns CDR1 DFQATT and CDR2 SNEGSKA (reference sequence). The CDR3 loop is CSASIGQGLVGTQYF. Written as DNA, the CDR3 is TGCAGTGCTAGTATCGGACAGGGGTTGGTGGGTACGCAGTATTTT.

The V gene is TRBV15, the J gene TRBJ2-1; no clear D gene. This CDR3 has 12 amino acids. V gave up 3 bases and J gave up 9 bases, with 9 bases separating them. The V gene's germline CDR1 is LNHNV and CDR2 YYDKDF (reference sequence). The CDR3 loop is CATSSSLSEQFF. DNA of the CDR3: TGTGCCACCAGCAGCTCCCTGAGTGAGCAGTTCTTC.

This chain joins TRBV14 and TRBJ1-1; D is perhaps TRBD1 (6 bases). This CDR3 contains 18 residues. Trimming pared 3 bases from V and 1 base from J, leaving 21 bases between. CDR1 is SGHDN, CDR2 FVKESK, per germline. The CDR3 loop reads CASSHGSGRGNGNTEAFF. CDR3 nucleotide sequence: TGTGCCAGCAGCCACGGGTCGGGCAGGGGAAATGGGAACACTGAAGCTTTCTTT.

The rearrangement links TRBV9 to TRBJ1-4; D is ambiguous. In germline, CDR1 is SGDLS, CDR2 YYNGEE. This CDR3 is 15 amino acids long. Trimming removed 0 bases at V and 0 bases at J, with 6 bases between. The CDR3 DNA follows: TGTGCCAGCAGCGTAGGGAGGGCAACTAATGAAAAACTGTTTTTT. This codes for CASSVGRATNEKLFF.

This chain connects TRBV7-2 to TRBJ2-1, with 10 positions matching TRBD2. The ends lost 1 base at V and 1 base at J; junction bases unmatched: 7. The CDR3 covers 18 residues. The germline CDR1 and CDR2 sequences are SGHTA and FQGNSA. The CDR3 loop reads CASSLGASGRNSYNEQFF. CDR3 in DNA: TGTGCCAGCAGCTTAGGGGCTAGCGGGAGAAATTCCTACAATGAGCAGTTCTTC.

The chain is built from TRBV2 and TRBJ2-3; 12 bases line up with TRBD2. The germline V gene encodes CDR1 SNHLY and CDR2 FYNNEI. The CDR3 runs 16 residues. V was pared by 6 bases and J by 7 bases, with 11 bases of the junction left unmatched. The CDR3 is CASSSGLAGYRNTQYF. CDR3 DNA sequence: TGTGCCAGCAGCTCCGGACTAGCGGGGTATAGGAATACGCAGTATTTT.

CDR3 nucleotide sequence: TGTGCCATCAGTGCCGGACACCCGAACACTGAAGCTTTCTTT. Its protein is CAISAGHPNTEAFF. The chain joins TRBV10-3 to TRBJ1-1, with a tentative D call TRBD1 (5 bases). CDR1 and CDR2 (germline): ENHRY, SYGVKD. The CDR3 runs 14 residues. With 4 bases removed from V and 1 base from J, the gap between germline ends came to 10 bases.

The CDR3 nucleotides read TGTGCCAGCAGCTTACCCTCCCGCGAGCAGTACTTC. This translates into CASSLPSREQYF. The J gene is TRBJ2-7, the V gene TRBV7-6, with D unclear. The CDR3 contains 12 residues. The V end lost 2 bases, the J end lost 6 bases, and 8 bases lay between the germline ends. Germline V gene sequence: CDR1 SGHVS, CDR2 FNYEAQ.

V and J are TRBV18 and TRBJ1-5; D remains ambiguous. CDR3 size: 15 residues. The V gene lost 2 bases and the J gene lost 0 bases, with 8 bases spanning the gap. Germline lookup yields CDR1 KGHSH and CDR2 LQKENI. CDR3 loop: CASSPKADSNQPQHF. CDR3 DNA: TGTGCCAGCTCACCAAAAGCAGATAGCAATCAGCCCCAGCATTTT.

This clone was seen once. The CDR3 DNA sequence: TGTGCCAGCAGTGGTCCAGATGAAAAACTGTTTTTT. This gives the protein CASSGPDEKLFF. The V call is TRBV6-4, the J call TRBJ1-4; D remains ambiguous. V was pared by 4 bases and J by 6 bases, with 6 bases between. Germline-derived CDR1 and CDR2 are MRHNA and SNTAGT. This CDR3 is built from 12 residues.

The chain uses TRBV18 and TRBJ2-3, with no clear D. The CDR3 is made up of 16 amino acids. Germline V gene lookup returns CDR1 KGHSH and CDR2 LQKENI. Trimming stripped 3 bases from V and 3 bases from J, with 16 bases between. The CDR3, as DNA: TGTGCCAGCTCACCTATCGGCTCTCTTAAAACAGATACGCAGTATTTT. Translated: CASSPIGSLKTDTQYF.

The chain combines TRBV5-4 with TRBJ1-1; D unresolved. This CDR3 comprises 13 residues. CDR1 SGHNT and CDR2 YYREEE come from the germline V gene (reference sequence). Trimming pared 2 bases from V and 0 bases from J, leaving 5 bases between. CDR3 sequence: CASSLQLNTEAFF. The CDR3 coding sequence is TGTGCCAGCAGCTTACAGCTGAACACTGAAGCTTTCTTT.

This rearrangement joins TRBV24-1 to TRBJ1-5; D not resolved. The CDR3 has 11 amino acids. Trimming pared 9 bases from V and 4 bases from J, leaving 6 bases between. CDR1 is KGHDR, CDR2 SFDVKD, per germline. The CDR3 DNA sequence: TGTGCCACCGGGCAGAATCAGCCCCAGCATTTT. Protein sequence: CATGQNQPQHF.

The chain combines TRBV6-1 with TRBJ1-2; no definite D call. The CDR3 consists of 11 residues. The germline V gene encodes CDR1 MNHNS and CDR2 SASEGT. Trimming took off 2 bases at V and 8 bases at J, with 6 bases between the two ends. CDR3 residues: CASSERVGYTF. CDR3 nucleotides: TGTGCCAGCAGTGAAAGGGTAGGCTACACCTTC.

This clone was counted a few times. The chain joins TRBV11-2 to TRBJ1-1; D uncertain. Germline V gene sequence: CDR1 SGHAT, CDR2 FQNNGV. This CDR3 has 14 amino acids. V lost 0 bases and J lost 1, with 6 bases in between. The CDR3 coding sequence is TGTGCCAGCAGCTTAGATTTGGGGAACACTGAAGCTTTCTTT. As protein: CASSLDLGNTEAFF.

The CDR3 DNA reads as TGCAGCGTTAAACAGAACAGCAATCAGCCCCAGCATTTT. It specifies CSVKQNSNQPQHF. This rearrangement joins TRBV29-1 to TRBJ1-5; unclear D gene. The CDR3 loop spans 13 amino acids. Trimming took 5 bases from V and 1 from J, leaving 9 bases between them. CDR1 and CDR2 (germline): SQVTM, ANQGSEA.

The rearrangement uses TRBV4-2 and TRBJ2-3; TRBD2 matches 10 bases. The V gene end was trimmed by 2 bases and the J gene end by 4 bases; junction bases not matched to a gene: 21. The CDR3 is 21 amino acids. CDR1 is LGHNA, CDR2 YNFKEQ, per germline. The CDR3 protein is CASSQPRQGRPSGRAADTQYF. The CDR3 region has the DNA TGTGCCAGCAGCCAACCCCGGCAGGGTCGACCGAGCGGGAGGGCCGCAGATACGCAGTATTTT.

The chain has TRBV6-1 and TRBJ2-7, with D perhaps TRBD2 (7 bases). There are 15 residues in the CDR3. Per germline, CDR1 MNHNS and CDR2 SASEGT. V was trimmed by 2 bases and J by 2 bases, leaving 13 bases between them. DNA of the CDR3: TGTGCCAGCAGTGAAAGGGGGGGGATCGCCTACGAGCAGTACTTC. It encodes CASSERGGIAYEQYF.

This chain links TRBV5-1 with TRBJ2-2; 10 nucleotides agree with TRBD1. V lost 0 bases and J lost 4; bases outside the gene matches: 6. CDR3 length equals 17 residues. Germline CDR1 reads SGHRS; CDR2 reads YFSETQ. The CDR3 loop is CASSLGDRGRVTGELFF. The CDR3 DNA is TGCGCCAGCAGCTTGGGTGACAGGGGGCGTGTCACCGGGGAGCTGTTTTTT.

The gene calls are TRBV5-1 and TRBJ2-3; a possible D gene is TRBD1 (5 bases). The V gene lost 0 bases and the J gene lost 0 bases, with 5 bases spanning the gap. This CDR3 is built from 14 residues. The germline V gene has CDR1 SGHRS and CDR2 YFSETQ. CDR3 DNA: TGCGCCAGCAGCTTGGGACAGAGCACAGATACGCAGTATTTT. It translates to CASSLGQSTDTQYF.

The gene calls are TRBV9 and TRBJ2-2; TRBD1 agrees at 8 bases. V dropped 4 bases and J dropped 6; count of bases not matched to a gene: 8. This CDR3 has 15 residues. Germline V gives CDR1 SGDLS, CDR2 YYNGEE. The CDR3 DNA sequence: TGTGCCAGCAGCAGGACAGGGAGAGGGCCCGGGGAGCTGTTTTTT. Its protein product is CASSRTGRGPGELFF.

The chain employs TRBV15 and TRBJ2-5; D is possibly TRBD1 or TRBD2 (5 bases each). The CDR3 totals 17 residues. Germline V gene data show CDR1 as LNHNV and CDR2 as YYDKDF (reference sequence). V lost 0 bases, J lost 4 bases, and 18 bases lay in between. The CDR3, as DNA: TGTGCCACCAGCAGAGATCCTTCAGCCGGGGCCCTAGAGACCCAGTACTTC. Its protein is CATSRDPSAGALETQYF.

This chain joins TRBV6-5 and TRBJ2-7, with TRBD1 as a possible D gene (6 bases). V was clipped by 6 bases and J by 4 bases, with 19 bases between them. Germline values: CDR1 MNHEY, CDR2 SVGAGI. This CDR3 is built from 15 residues. The CDR3 sequence: CASRLGDNAVYEQYF. In DNA, the CDR3 is TGTGCCAGCAGGCTCGGGGACAATGCCGTTTACGAGCAGTACTTC.

The chain employs TRBV28 and TRBJ1-5; D unresolved. Looked up from germline, CDR1 is MDHEN and CDR2 is SYDVKM. This CDR3 contains 13 residues. The V end lost 7 bases, the J end lost 0 bases, and 7 bases lay between the germline ends. The chain's CDR3 is CASTYGSNQPQHF. As DNA, the CDR3 is TGTGCCAGCACGTATGGTAGCAATCAGCCCCAGCATTTT.

This rearrangement joins TRBV29-1 to TRBJ1-4; D may be TRBD1 (5 bases). The germline V gene has CDR1 SQVTM and CDR2 ANQGSEA. This CDR3 has 12 amino acids. Trimming took off 6 bases at V and 7 bases at J, with 12 bases between the two ends. CDR3 sequence (DNA): TGCAGCGTACAGGACGGGGGTGAAAAACTGTTTTTT. Encoded protein: CSVQDGGEKLFF. Filled out from reference TRBV29-1 and TRBJ1-4, the complete variable domain reads SAVISQKPSRDICQRGTSLTIQCQVDSQVTMMFWYRQQPGQSLTLIATANQGSEATYESGFVIDKFPISRPNLTFSTLTVSNMSPEDSSIYLCSVQDGGEKLFFGSGTQLSVL.

V gene TRBV28 combines with J gene TRBJ1-2; D not certain. The V gene's germline CDR1 is MDHEN and CDR2 SYDVKM. There are 12 residues in the CDR3. V gave up 5 bases and J gave up 8 bases, with 12 bases separating them. CDR3 amino acids: CASSTNPEGYTF. The CDR3 DNA reads as TGTGCCAGCAGTACCAACCCAGAGGGCTACACCTTC.